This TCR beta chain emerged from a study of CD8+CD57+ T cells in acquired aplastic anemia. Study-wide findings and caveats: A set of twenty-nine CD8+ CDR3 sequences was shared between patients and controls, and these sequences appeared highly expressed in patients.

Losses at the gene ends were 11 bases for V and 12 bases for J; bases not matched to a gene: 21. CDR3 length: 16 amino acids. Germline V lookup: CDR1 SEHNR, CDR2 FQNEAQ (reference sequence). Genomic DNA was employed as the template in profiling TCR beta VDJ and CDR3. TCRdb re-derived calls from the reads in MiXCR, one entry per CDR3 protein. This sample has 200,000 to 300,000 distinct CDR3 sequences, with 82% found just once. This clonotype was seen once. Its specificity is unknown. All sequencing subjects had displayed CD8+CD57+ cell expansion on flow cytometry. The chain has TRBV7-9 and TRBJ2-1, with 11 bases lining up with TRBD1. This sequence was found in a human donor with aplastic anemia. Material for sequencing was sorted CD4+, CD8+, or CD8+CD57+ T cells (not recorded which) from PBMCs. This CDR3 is CAGQGARETQHFGQFF. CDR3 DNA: TGTGCCGGACAGGGGGCTAGGGAGACCCAGCACTTCGGGCAGTTCTTC.